This TCR beta chain was sequenced in a study of blood T cell repertoires in COVID-19. Study background: PBMCs, B-cell-depleted T cells, or T cells provided the cDNA or gDNA that made up the material.

Clones were sequenced by immunoSEQ multiplex PCR, and TCRdb holds only the in-frame ones, with some missing. The profile shows 45,000 to 55,000 clones, about 82% of them singletons. Germline V gene data show CDR1 as KGHDR and CDR2 as SFDVKD. CDR3 length equals 16 residues. Trimming removed 0 bases from V and 2 bases from J; junction bases left unmatched: 3. The origin of this receptor is a man between 65 and 79 years old with active COVID-19. The sample comprised peripheral blood. The rearrangement joins TRBV24-1 to TRBJ2-5; 9 nucleotides align to TRBD2. The CDR3 is CATSDLGLAGQETQYF. Written as DNA, the CDR3 is TGTGCCACCAGTGATTTGGGCCTAGCGGGGCAAGAGACCCAGTACTTC.